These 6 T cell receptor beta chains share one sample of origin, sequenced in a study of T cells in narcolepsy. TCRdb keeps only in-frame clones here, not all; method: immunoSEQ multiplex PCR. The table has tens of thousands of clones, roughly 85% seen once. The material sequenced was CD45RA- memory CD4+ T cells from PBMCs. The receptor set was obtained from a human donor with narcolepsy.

The CDR3 protein is CASNSGAYNEQFF. The CDR3 DNA is TGTGCCAGCAACAGCGGGGCCTACAATGAGCAGTTCTTC. The V and J genes are TRBV11-2 and TRBJ2-1; 7 bases are a match to TRBD2. CDR1 SGHAT and CDR2 FQNNGV come from the germline V gene. J was trimmed by 2 bases and V by 7 bases; bases with no gene match: 2. The CDR3 is made up of 13 amino acids.

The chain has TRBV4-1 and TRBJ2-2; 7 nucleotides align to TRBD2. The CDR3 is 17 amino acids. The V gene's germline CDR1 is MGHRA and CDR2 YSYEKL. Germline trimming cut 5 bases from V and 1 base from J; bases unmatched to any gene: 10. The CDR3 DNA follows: TGCGCCAGCAGCTCCTCCCTAAAGCGGGAGAACACCGGGGAGCTGTTTTTT. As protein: CASSSSLKRENTGELFF.

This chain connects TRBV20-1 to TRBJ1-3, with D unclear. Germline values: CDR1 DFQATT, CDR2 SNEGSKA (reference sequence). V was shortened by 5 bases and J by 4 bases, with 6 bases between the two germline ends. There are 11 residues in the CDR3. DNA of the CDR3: TGCAGTGCTCCCCAGGGAAACACCATATATTTT. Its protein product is CSAPQGNTIYF.

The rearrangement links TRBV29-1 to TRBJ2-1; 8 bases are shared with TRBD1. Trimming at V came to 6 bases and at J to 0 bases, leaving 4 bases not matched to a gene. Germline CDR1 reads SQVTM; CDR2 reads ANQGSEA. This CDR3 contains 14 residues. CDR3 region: CSVRTGISYNEQFF. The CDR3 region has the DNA TGCAGCGTGCGGACAGGGATCTCCTACAATGAGCAGTTCTTC.

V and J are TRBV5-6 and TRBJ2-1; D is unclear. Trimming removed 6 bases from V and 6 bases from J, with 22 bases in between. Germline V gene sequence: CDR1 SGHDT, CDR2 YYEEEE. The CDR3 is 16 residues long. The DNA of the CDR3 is TGTGCCAGCAACCCCCTGGTTTGGCAAAACCCCAATGAGCAGTTCTTC. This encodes CASNPLVWQNPNEQFF.

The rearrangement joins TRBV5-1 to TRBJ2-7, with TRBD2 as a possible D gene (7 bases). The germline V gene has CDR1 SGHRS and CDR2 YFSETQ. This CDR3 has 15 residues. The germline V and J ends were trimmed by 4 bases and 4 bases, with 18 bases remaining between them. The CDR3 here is CASSPGREGGYEQYF. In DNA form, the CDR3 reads TGCGCCAGCAGCCCGGGGAGGGAAGGGGGATACGAGCAGTACTTC.